The entry below gives a single T cell receptor (beta chain) sequence along with its context. The antigen it recognizes is unknown. Base qualities were left out, and no much larger clone turns up one base away. This entry comes from a study of blood T cell repertoires in COVID-19 (dated by TCRdb to the early 2020s). Regarding the research as a whole: Samples covering the acute and convalescent phases of COVID-19 were provided by collaborators in the United States, Italy and Spain. The prospective study material was composed of cDNA or gDNA derived from T cells, B-cell-depleted T cells, or PBMCs. HLA class I and class II types, where available, came from metadata supplied by the sample provider rather than from assay-based typing. Samples came from the ongoing ImmuneRACE study (first 160 participants) plus 1,254 subjects from 6 global collaborators. The repertoires were made available in a free public database intended to serve as a resource for research on the immune response to SARS-CoV-2. Subjects who had been exposed to COVID-19, were actively infected with it, or had recovered from it provided the deeply sampled blood TCRbeta repertoires that made up the dataset. A de-identified subject ID, COVID-19 status, age in years and sex were almost always included in the sample metadata.

Whole blood was collected in K2EDTA tubes by collaborating institutions according to the institutions' own protocols. For TCRbeta analysis, collaborators shipped samples in one of three forms: frozen whole blood, isolated PBMCs, or DNA extracted from either of those sample types. The CDR3 has 13 amino acids, counting the end cysteine and phenylalanine. CDR3 DNA only is kept here, 39 bases in frame from base 1. For CDR1 and CDR2, the germline V gene lists ENHRY and SYGVKD. Trimming removed 6 bases from V and 8 bases from J, leaving 16 bases between the germline ends. TCRbeta CDR3 regions were amplified from genomic DNA by means of the immunoSEQ Assay, a bias-controlled multiplex PCR. The study's own analysis went as follows. The number of nucleated cells in each sample was estimated by amplification of reference gene primers within the assay. Sequence reads were collapsed and filtered to measure the absolute abundance of every unique TCRbeta CDR3 rearrangement. For each sample, productive Simpson clonality was calculated as the square root of Simpson's diversity index across productive rearrangements. TCRdb mirrors the immuneACCESS table, restricted to in-frame sequences. Some clones are absent from its copies; in checked studies, under half trace to an unresolved V gene, and the reason for the others is unknown. V, J and clone size are taken as reported in that table, and D and trimming were inferred from the DNA itself. The sample table lists fewer than 400,000 clones, around 83% of them with a count of one. The ten largest clones add up to 2.5% to 3.5% of the sample.

General conclusions and limits of the study: The quantity of clinical and demographic metadata differed by source and by participant and was supplied without curation.

This clonotype was obtained from a man aged 30 to 45 with active or convalescent COVID-19. Recombination linked TRBV10-3 to TRBJ1-2; the D gene is possibly TRBD1, with 5 bases matching. The sequencing sample was made of peripheral blood. The DNA reads as follows: TGTGCCATCAGCGACCGGGACTTGAGAGGCTACACCTTC. It encodes CAISDRDLRGYTF.